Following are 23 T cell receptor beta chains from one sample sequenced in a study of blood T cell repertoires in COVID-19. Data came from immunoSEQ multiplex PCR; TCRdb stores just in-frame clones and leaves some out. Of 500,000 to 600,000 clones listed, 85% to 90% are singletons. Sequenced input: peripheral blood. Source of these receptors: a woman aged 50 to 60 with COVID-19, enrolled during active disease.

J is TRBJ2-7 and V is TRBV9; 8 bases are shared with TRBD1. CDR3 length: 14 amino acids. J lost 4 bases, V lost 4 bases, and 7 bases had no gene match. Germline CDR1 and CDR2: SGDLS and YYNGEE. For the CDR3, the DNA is TGTGCCAGCAGCCCCACAGGACAGGGTTACGAGCAGTACTTC. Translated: CASSPTGQGYEQYF.

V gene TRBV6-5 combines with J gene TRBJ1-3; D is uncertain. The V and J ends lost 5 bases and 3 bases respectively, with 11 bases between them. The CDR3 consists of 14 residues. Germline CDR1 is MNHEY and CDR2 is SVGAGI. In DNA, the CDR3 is TGTGCCAGCAGTCCGTCCGGCGGTGGAAACACCATATATTTT. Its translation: CASSPSGGGNTIYF.

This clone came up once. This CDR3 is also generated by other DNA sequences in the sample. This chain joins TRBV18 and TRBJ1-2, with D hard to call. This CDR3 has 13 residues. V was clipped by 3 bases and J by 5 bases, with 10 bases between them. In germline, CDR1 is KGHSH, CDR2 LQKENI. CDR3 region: CASSPQGGYGYTF. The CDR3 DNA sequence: TGTGCCAGCTCACCGCAAGGCGGGTATGGCTACACCTTC.

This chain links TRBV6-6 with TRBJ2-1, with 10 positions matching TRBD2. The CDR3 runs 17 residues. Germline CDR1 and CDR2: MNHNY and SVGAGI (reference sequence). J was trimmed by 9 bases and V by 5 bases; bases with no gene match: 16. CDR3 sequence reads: CASSPRRAGGPLGEQFF. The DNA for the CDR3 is TGTGCCAGCAGTCCACGCCGAGCGGGGGGGCCCCTAGGTGAGCAGTTCTTC.

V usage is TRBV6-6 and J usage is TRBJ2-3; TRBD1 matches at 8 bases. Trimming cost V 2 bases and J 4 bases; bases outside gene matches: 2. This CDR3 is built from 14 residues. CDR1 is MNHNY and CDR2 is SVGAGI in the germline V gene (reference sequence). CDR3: CASSYGQGSDTQYF. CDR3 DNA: TGTGCCAGCAGTTACGGACAGGGTTCAGATACGCAGTATTTT.

The CDR3 sequence is CASSGQGAHEQYF. Here the CDR3 DNA reads TGCGCCAGCAGCGGGCAGGGGGCCCACGAGCAGTACTTC. V is TRBV5-1 and J is TRBJ2-7; 8 nucleotides match TRBD1. This CDR3 is built from 13 residues. V lost 4 bases to trimming and J lost 5 bases; unmatched junction nucleotides: 5. Germline V gene sequence: CDR1 SGHRS, CDR2 YFSETQ.

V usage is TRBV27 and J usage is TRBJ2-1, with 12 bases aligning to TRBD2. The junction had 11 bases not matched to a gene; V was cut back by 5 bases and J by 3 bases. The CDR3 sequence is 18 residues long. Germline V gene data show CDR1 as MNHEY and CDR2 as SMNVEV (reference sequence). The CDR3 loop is CASSAILAGGPNYNEQFF. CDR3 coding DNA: TGTGCCAGCAGTGCCATTCTAGCGGGGGGGCCTAACTACAATGAGCAGTTCTTC.

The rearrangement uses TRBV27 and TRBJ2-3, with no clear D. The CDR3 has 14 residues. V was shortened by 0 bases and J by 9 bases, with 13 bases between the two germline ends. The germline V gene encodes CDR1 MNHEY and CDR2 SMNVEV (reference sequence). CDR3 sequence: CASSLSRPPETQYF. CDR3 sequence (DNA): TGTGCCAGCAGTTTATCGAGGCCCCCCGAGACGCAGTATTTT.

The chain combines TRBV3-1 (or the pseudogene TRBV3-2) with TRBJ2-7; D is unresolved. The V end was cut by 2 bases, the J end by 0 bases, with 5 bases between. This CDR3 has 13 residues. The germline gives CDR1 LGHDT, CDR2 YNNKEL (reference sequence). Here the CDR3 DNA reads TGTGCCAGCAGCCAATTCGGCTCCTACGAGCAGTACTTC. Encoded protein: CASSQFGSYEQYF.

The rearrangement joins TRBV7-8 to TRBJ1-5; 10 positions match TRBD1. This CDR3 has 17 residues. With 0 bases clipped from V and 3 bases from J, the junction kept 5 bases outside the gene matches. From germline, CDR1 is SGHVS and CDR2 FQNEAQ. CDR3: CASSLAGQGMINQPQHF. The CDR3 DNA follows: TGTGCCAGCAGCTTAGCGGGACAGGGGATGATCAATCAGCCCCAGCATTTT.

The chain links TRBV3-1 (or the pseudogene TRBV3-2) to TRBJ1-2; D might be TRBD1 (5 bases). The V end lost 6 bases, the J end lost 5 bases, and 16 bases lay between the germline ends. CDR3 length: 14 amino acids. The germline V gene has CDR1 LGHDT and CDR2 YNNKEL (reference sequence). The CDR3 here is CASSQSRGGYGYTF. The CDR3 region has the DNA TGTGCCAGCAGTCAGAGTAGGGGAGGGTATGGCTACACCTTC.

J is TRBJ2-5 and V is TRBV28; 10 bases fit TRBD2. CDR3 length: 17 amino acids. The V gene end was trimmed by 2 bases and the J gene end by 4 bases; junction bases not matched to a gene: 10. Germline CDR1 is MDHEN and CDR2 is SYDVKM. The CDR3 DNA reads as TGTGCCAGCAGTTTACTCACTAGCGGGGTCGGCGTAGAGACCCAGTACTTC. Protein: CASSLLTSGVGVETQYF.

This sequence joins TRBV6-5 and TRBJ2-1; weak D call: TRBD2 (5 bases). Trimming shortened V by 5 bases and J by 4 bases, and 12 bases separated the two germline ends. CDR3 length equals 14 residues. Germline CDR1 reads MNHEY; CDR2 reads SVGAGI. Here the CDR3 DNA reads TGTGCCAGCAGTCTCCGGGAACTGTACAATGAGCAGTTCTTC. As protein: CASSLRELYNEQFF.

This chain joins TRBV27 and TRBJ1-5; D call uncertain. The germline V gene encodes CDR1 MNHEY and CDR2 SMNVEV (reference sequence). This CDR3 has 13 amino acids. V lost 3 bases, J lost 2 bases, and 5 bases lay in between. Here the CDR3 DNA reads TGTGCCAGCAGTTTTCCGGGCAATCAGCCCCAGCATTTT. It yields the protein CASSFPGNQPQHF.

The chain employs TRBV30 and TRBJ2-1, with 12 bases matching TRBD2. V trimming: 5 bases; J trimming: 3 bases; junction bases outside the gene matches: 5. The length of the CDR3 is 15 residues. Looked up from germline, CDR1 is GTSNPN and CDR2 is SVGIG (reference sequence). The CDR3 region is CAWGWGLAGYNEQFF. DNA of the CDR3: TGTGCCTGGGGATGGGGACTAGCGGGCTACAATGAGCAGTTCTTC. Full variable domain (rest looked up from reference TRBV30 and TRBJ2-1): SQTIHQWPATLVQPVGSPLSLECTVEGTSNPNLYWYRQAAGRGLQLLFYSVGIGQISSEVPQNLSASRPQDRQFILSSKKLLLSDSGFYLCAWGWGLAGYNEQFFGPGTRLTVL.

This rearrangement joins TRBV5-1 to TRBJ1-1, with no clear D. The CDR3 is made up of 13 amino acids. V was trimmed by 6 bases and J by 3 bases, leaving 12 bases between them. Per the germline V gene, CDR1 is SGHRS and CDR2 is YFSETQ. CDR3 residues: CASTRQADTEAFF. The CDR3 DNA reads TGCGCCAGCACCCGCCAGGCAGACACTGAAGCTTTCTTT.

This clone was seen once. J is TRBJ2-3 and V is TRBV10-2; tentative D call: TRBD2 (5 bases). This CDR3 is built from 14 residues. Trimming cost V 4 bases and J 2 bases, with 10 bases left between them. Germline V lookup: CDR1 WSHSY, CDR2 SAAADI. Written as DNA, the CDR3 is TGCGCCAGCAGTGCGTCTAGCCCCACAGATACGCAGTATTTT. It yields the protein CASSASSPTDTQYF.

CDR3 nucleotides: TGCGCCAGCAGCTTTAGGACAGCGAACACTGAAGCTTTCTTT. It specifies CASSFRTANTEAFF. The chain recombines TRBV5-1 with TRBJ1-1, with D perhaps matching TRBD1 (6 bases). Germline V gene data show CDR1 as SGHRS and CDR2 as YFSETQ. Trimming stripped 2 bases from V and 1 base from J, with 9 bases between. The CDR3 spans 14 residues.

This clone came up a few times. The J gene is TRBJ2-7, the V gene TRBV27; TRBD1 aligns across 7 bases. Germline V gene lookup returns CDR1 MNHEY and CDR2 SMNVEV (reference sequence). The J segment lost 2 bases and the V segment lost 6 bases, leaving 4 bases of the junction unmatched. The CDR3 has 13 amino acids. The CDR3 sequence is CASRADRTYEQYF. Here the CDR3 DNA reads TGTGCCAGCAGAGCGGACAGGACCTACGAGCAGTACTTC.

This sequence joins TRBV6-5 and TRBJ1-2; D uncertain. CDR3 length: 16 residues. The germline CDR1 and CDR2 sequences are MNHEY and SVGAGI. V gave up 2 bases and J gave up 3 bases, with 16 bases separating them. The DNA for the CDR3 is TGTGCCAGCAGTTACGGCAGTTGGCTTTTTGACTATGGCTACACCTTC. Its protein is CASSYGSWLFDYGYTF.

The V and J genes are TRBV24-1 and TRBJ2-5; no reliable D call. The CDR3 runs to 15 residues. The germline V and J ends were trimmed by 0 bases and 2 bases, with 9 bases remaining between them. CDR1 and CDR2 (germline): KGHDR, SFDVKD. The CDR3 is CATSDLGPNQETQYF. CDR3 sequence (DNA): TGTGCCACCAGTGATTTGGGGCCTAATCAAGAGACCCAGTACTTC.

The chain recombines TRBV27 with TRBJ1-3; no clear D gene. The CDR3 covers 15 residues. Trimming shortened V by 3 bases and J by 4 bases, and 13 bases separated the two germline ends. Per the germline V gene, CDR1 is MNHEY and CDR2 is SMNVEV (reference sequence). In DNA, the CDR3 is TGTGCCAGCAGTTTGGAGCCCTCGGGAGGAAACACCATATATTTT. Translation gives CASSLEPSGGNTIYF.

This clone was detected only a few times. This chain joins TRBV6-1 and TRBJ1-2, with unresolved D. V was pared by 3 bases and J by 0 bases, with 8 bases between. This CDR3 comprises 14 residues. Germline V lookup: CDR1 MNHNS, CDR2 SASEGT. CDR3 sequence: CASSESSSNYGYTF. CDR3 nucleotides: TGTGCCAGCAGTGAGAGCTCTTCTAACTATGGCTACACCTTC.